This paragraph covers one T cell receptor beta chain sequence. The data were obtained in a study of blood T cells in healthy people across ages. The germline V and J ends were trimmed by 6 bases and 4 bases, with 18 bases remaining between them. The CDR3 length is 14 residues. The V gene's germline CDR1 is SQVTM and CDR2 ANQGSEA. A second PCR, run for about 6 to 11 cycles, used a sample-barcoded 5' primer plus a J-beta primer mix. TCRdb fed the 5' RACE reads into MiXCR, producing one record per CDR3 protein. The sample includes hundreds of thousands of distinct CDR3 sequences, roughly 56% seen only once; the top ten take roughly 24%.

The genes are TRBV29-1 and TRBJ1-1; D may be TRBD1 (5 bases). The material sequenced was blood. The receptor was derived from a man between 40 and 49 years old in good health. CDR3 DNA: TGCAGCGTGGGGGACCCCTCAATGGGCACTGAAGCTTTCTTT. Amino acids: CSVGDPSMGTEAFF.